The 28 T cell receptor beta chains below come from one sample, sequenced in a study of regulatory T cells in long-lasting Graves disease. Regarding time point: persistent/refractory GD, antithyroid drugs over 5 years with positive TRAb. Researchers made the TCR library from RNA that was extracted from PBMCs. Combining iRepertoire HTBI primers with Arm-PCR of CDR3 regions, the authors built TCR beta libraries. TCRdb re-called the multiplex PCR reads with MiXCR, one entry per CDR3 protein. The table records 400,000 to 500,000 distinct CDR3 sequences, about a fifth of them present only once. Sequencing used peripheral blood mononuclear cells (PBMCs), obtained when the disease was refractory, from a patient treated with antithyroid drugs. The receptors derive from a female donor with Graves disease.

A few counts support this clonotype. V is TRBV27 and J is TRBJ2-7; no clear D gene. This CDR3 spans 14 amino acids. Germline CDR1 is MNHEY and CDR2 is SMNVEV (reference sequence). V was shortened by 6 bases and J by 3 bases, with 15 bases between the two germline ends. CDR3 loop: CASSPGLYSYEQYF. CDR3 nucleotides: TGTGCCAGCAGCCCAGGTCTATATAGCTACGAGCAGTACTTC.

The V gene is TRBV6-2 or TRBV6-3, the J gene TRBJ2-5, with D unclear. This CDR3 is built from 15 residues. Trimming cost V 3 bases and J 1 base, with 12 bases left between them. Germline V gene data show CDR1 as MNHEY and CDR2 as SVGEGT. DNA for the CDR3: TGTGCCAGCAGTTATGTTAGAAGTAGCCAAGAGACCCAGTACTTC. This gives the protein CASSYVRSSQETQYF.

With regard to this clonotype: Given a much more abundant clone one base away, this may be a read error. The V and J genes are TRBV28 and TRBJ2-2, with 12 positions matching TRBD2. There are 15 residues in the CDR3. Looked up from germline, CDR1 is MDHEN and CDR2 is SYDVKM. Germline trimming cut 10 bases from V and 7 bases from J; bases unmatched to any gene: 10. The CDR3 loop is CATETSGRINGELFF. CDR3 DNA sequence: TGTGCCACCGAGACTAGCGGGAGAATTAACGGGGAGCTGTTTTTT.

In its sample, this clonotype was seen many times. The CDR3 spells CASSWGTGRTYEQYF. The CDR3 DNA follows: TGTGCCAGCAGTTGGGGGACAGGGCGCACCTACGAGCAGTACTTC. The chain joins TRBV12-3 or TRBV12-4 to TRBJ2-7; 9 bases match TRBD1. CDR3 length equals 15 residues. V shed 4 bases, J shed 2 bases, and the junction held 6 bases outside the gene matches.

This clonotype was seen ten or more times. The CDR3 sequence: CASSGQGKNIQYF. The CDR3 DNA sequence: TGTGCCAGCAGTGGACAGGGAAAAAACATTCAGTACTTC. The genes are TRBV12-3 or TRBV12-4 and TRBJ2-4, with 8 bases lining up with TRBD1. V trimming: 5 bases; J trimming: 4 bases; junction bases outside the gene matches: 1. The CDR3 extends over 13 amino acids.

In this sample, this clonotype turned up many times. V usage is TRBV11-2 and J usage is TRBJ1-4; D is undetermined. Germline CDR1 SGHAT, CDR2 FQNNGV. CDR3 size: 13 residues. V lost 1 base and J lost 6, with 6 bases in between. CDR3 sequence (DNA): TGTGCCAGCAGCTTAGTAGGAGATGAAAAACTGTTTTTT. Translating gives CASSLVGDEKLFF.

This clonotype was seen many times. The V call is TRBV20-1, the J call TRBJ2-5; 11 bases fit TRBD1. J lost 5 bases, V lost 3 bases, and 2 bases had no gene match. The CDR3 sequence is 13 residues long. Germline V gene sequence: CDR1 DFQATT, CDR2 SNEGSKA (reference sequence). CDR3 loop: CSARGQGGETQYF. The CDR3 coding sequence is TGCAGTGCTAGGGGACAGGGGGGGGAGACCCAGTACTTC.

This clonotype has ten or more counts. V gene TRBV7-8 combines with J gene TRBJ2-2; 9 bases line up with TRBD2. The CDR3 loop spans 17 amino acids. CDR1 and CDR2 (germline): SGHVS, FQNEAQ. J gave up 4 bases and V 1 base, and 7 bases lay outside the gene matches. CDR3 sequence reads: CASSLGSGRGFTGELFF. CDR3 sequence (DNA): TGTGCCAGCAGCTTAGGTAGCGGGAGAGGTTTCACCGGGGAGCTGTTTTTT.

This clonotype was detected many times. J is TRBJ2-5 and V is TRBV6-2 or TRBV6-3; D may match TRBD1 or TRBD2 (6 bases each). Germline CDR1 reads MNHEY; CDR2 reads SVGEGT. V lost 5 bases, J lost 7 bases, and 17 bases lay in between. The CDR3 contains 14 residues. In DNA, the CDR3 is TGTGCCAGCAGTGACGGAGGGGGGCGGAGGACCCAGTACTTC. This gives the protein CASSDGGGRRTQYF.

The V gene is TRBV19, the J gene TRBJ2-1, with D tentatively TRBD1 or TRBD2 (5 bases each). The germline gives CDR1 LNHDA, CDR2 SQIVND (reference sequence). Trimming left V 8 bases short and J 9 bases short, with 20 bases between. The CDR3 runs 14 residues. The CDR3 sequence is CASRFRGTASEQFF. The CDR3 coding sequence is TGTGCCAGTCGTTTCCGTGGGACGGCCAGTGAGCAGTTCTTC.

V and J are TRBV10-3 and TRBJ2-5; 11 bases line up with TRBD2. The CDR3 sequence is 15 residues long. V dropped 4 bases and J dropped 0; count of bases not matched to a gene: 1. Germline CDR1 is ENHRY and CDR2 is SYGVKD. The CDR3 is CAISGTSGYQETQYF. CDR3 DNA: TGTGCCATCAGTGGGACTAGCGGGTACCAAGAGACCCAGTACTTC.

The sample holds many counts of this clonotype. The CDR3 coding sequence is TGTGCCAGCAGCCACTGGGACAGTTCCTACGAGCAGTACTTC. As protein: CASSHWDSSYEQYF. This chain joins TRBV3-1 and TRBJ2-7, with 7 positions matching TRBD1. Germline lookup yields CDR1 LGHDT and CDR2 YNNKEL (reference sequence). V lost 3 bases to trimming and J lost 1 base; unmatched junction nucleotides: 3. The CDR3 has 14 amino acids.

The rearrangement links TRBV7-9 to TRBJ1-1, with D possibly being TRBD1 (6 bases). The V end lost 4 bases, the J end lost 6 bases, and 15 bases lay between the germline ends. From germline, CDR1 is SEHNR and CDR2 FQNEAQ (reference sequence). There are 14 residues in the CDR3. Here the CDR3 DNA reads TGTGCCAGCAGCTCCCCCGGGACATACCCTGAAGCTTTCTTT. Translation gives CASSSPGTYPEAFF.

The CDR3 DNA follows: TGTGCCAGCAGCTTAGGCCCTCCAGCGGCAGATACGCAGTATTTT. Translating gives CASSLGPPAADTQYF. The rearrangement uses TRBV5-6 and TRBJ2-3; D may be TRBD2 (5 bases). Germline values: CDR1 SGHDT, CDR2 YYEEEE. V lost 2 bases, J lost 4 bases, and 14 bases lay in between. The CDR3 is 15 amino acids.

This rearrangement joins TRBV29-1 to TRBJ2-7; 7 nucleotides agree with TRBD1. The V gene's germline CDR1 is SQVTM and CDR2 ANQGSEA. After removal of 4 bases from V and 3 bases from J, the junction contained 9 bases not matched to a gene. This CDR3 spans 14 amino acids. CDR3 in amino acids: CSVVNLRDSYEQYF. The CDR3 region has the DNA TGCAGCGTTGTAAACCTCCGGGACAGCTACGAGCAGTACTTC.

The chain couples TRBV27 to TRBJ2-1, with TRBD2 matching 7 bases. The CDR3 contains 19 residues. The germline gives CDR1 MNHEY, CDR2 SMNVEV (reference sequence). The junction had 19 bases not matched to a gene; V was cut back by 2 bases and J by 6 bases. The DNA of the CDR3 is TGTGCCAGCAGTTTAGGGTCTGAGTGGGTGGCGGGAGATCGCAATGAGCAGTTCTTC. Protein product: CASSLGSEWVAGDRNEQFF.

CDR3 sequence reads: CAWSVGGIAWQFF. DNA of the CDR3: TGTGCCTGGAGTGTGGGTGGTATAGCATGGCAGTTCTTC. The chain joins TRBV30 to TRBJ2-1; D is uncertain. The CDR3 runs to 13 residues. Trimming cost V 0 bases and J 12 bases, with 15 bases left between them. Germline CDR1 reads GTSNPN; CDR2 reads SVGIG (reference sequence).

This clonotype has at least ten counts. The rearrangement links TRBV12-3 or TRBV12-4 to TRBJ1-1, with D unresolved. V was cut by 3 bases and J by 3 bases, with 5 bases left in between. The CDR3 runs 12 residues. CDR3 protein: CASSFGYTEAFF. CDR3 nucleotide sequence: TGTGCCAGCAGTTTTGGGTACACTGAAGCTTTCTTT.

This clonotype was counted between two and nine times. Here the CDR3 reads CASSLRTGLSGNTIYF. As DNA, the CDR3 is TGTGCCAGCAGTTTACGGACAGGGCTCTCTGGAAACACCATATATTTT. The chain joins TRBV6-2 or TRBV6-3 to TRBJ1-3, with 8 bases matching TRBD1. Losses at the gene ends were 4 bases for V and 0 bases for J; bases not matched to a gene: 5. The CDR3 contains 16 residues. The germline V gene encodes CDR1 MNHEY and CDR2 SVGEGT.

This clonotype was detected a few times. The chain joins TRBV29-1 to TRBJ2-1; TRBD2 matches 8 bases. CDR1 is SQVTM and CDR2 is ANQGSEA in the germline V gene. The CDR3 spans 15 residues. J lost 4 bases, V lost 6 bases, and 11 bases had no gene match. CDR3: CSVPSISGSYNEQFF. The CDR3 nucleotides are TGCAGCGTCCCCTCTATCAGCGGGAGTTACAATGAGCAGTTCTTC.

The sample holds many counts of this clonotype. The V gene is TRBV5-5, the J gene TRBJ1-1; the D is unclear. Trimming shortened V by 4 bases and J by 1 base, and 14 bases separated the two germline ends. Germline V gives CDR1 SGHKS, CDR2 YYEKEE (reference sequence). The CDR3 length is 15 residues. The CDR3 is CASSLMRRENTEAFF. CDR3 bases: TGTGCCAGCAGCCTCATGAGGCGGGAGAACACTGAAGCTTTCTTT.

In its sample, this clonotype was seen many times. V usage is TRBV3-1 and J usage is TRBJ1-5; TRBD1 matches at 7 bases. V trimming: 5 bases; J trimming: 4 bases; junction bases outside the gene matches: 5. Germline V CDR1 and CDR2: LGHDT, YNNKEL (reference sequence). The CDR3 length is 14 residues. This CDR3 reads CASSSGTDNQPQHF. In nucleotides, the CDR3 is TGTGCCAGCAGCTCCGGGACAGATAATCAGCCCCAGCATTTT.

The chain combines TRBV7-9 with TRBJ2-3, with a tentative D call TRBD1 (6 bases). V was cut by 4 bases and J by 2 bases, with 10 bases left in between. The CDR3 spans 14 residues. The V gene's germline CDR1 is SEHNR and CDR2 FQNEAQ (reference sequence). The CDR3 reads CASSWGRLTDTQYF. In DNA, the CDR3 is TGTGCCAGCAGCTGGGGGCGTCTCACAGATACGCAGTATTTT. The full variable domain, completed using reference TRBV7-9 and TRBJ2-3, is DTGVSQNPRHKITKRGQNVTFRCDPISEHNRLYWYRQTLGQGPEFLTYFQNEAQLEKSRLLSDRFSAERPKGSFSTLEIQRTEQGDSAMYLCASSWGRLTDTQYFGPGTRLTVL.

The J gene is TRBJ2-3, the V gene TRBV29-1; D not certain. V was trimmed by 4 bases and J by 2 bases, leaving 10 bases between them. The CDR3 runs 13 residues. CDR1 and CDR2 (germline): SQVTM, ANQGSEA. The CDR3 sequence: CSVADIYTDTQYF. Written as DNA, the CDR3 is TGCAGCGTTGCGGATATTTACACAGATACGCAGTATTTT.

As concerns this clonotype: A single base separates this from a much larger clone, so it may be a read error. The chain links TRBV11-3 to TRBJ1-1; weak D call: TRBD1 (6 bases). CDR1 is SGHNT and CDR2 is YENEEA in the germline V gene. This CDR3 is built from 13 residues. CDR3 nucleotides: TGTGCCGGCAGCTCAGGGGTGAGCACTGAAGCTTTCTTT. This gives the protein CAGSSGVSTEAFF.

This clonotype was recorded many times. This clone may be a read error of a much larger clone one base away. The rearrangement links TRBV10-3 to TRBJ2-7; 9 nucleotides line up with TRBD2. Germline V gives CDR1 ENHRY, CDR2 SYGVKD. The CDR3 loop spans 14 amino acids. Germline trimming cut 3 bases from V and 3 bases from J; bases unmatched to any gene: 3. CDR3 coding DNA: TGTGCCATCAGTGACGTAGCGGGAGTCTACGAGCAGTACTTC. Translated: CAISDVAGVYEQYF.

CDR3 in amino acids: CASSLGETPYNEQFF. The CDR3 region has the DNA TGTGCCAGCAGCTTAGGGGAGACCCCCTACAATGAGCAGTTCTTC. V gene TRBV7-6 combines with J gene TRBJ2-1; D is possibly TRBD2 (5 bases). Trimming left V 1 base short and J 2 bases short, with 9 bases between. Germline V gives CDR1 SGHVS, CDR2 FNYEAQ. There are 15 residues in the CDR3.

The table lists this clonotype with many counts. This chain links TRBV5-1 with TRBJ1-6, with 9 bases aligning to TRBD1. Germline CDR1 reads SGHRS; CDR2 reads YFSETQ. V was clipped by 4 bases and J by 7 bases; unmatched bases: 9. CDR3 length: 16 residues. CDR3 bases: TGCGCCAGCAGCCCATCCGGGACAGGGACCAATTCACCCCTCCACTTT. Encoded protein: CASSPSGTGTNSPLHF.